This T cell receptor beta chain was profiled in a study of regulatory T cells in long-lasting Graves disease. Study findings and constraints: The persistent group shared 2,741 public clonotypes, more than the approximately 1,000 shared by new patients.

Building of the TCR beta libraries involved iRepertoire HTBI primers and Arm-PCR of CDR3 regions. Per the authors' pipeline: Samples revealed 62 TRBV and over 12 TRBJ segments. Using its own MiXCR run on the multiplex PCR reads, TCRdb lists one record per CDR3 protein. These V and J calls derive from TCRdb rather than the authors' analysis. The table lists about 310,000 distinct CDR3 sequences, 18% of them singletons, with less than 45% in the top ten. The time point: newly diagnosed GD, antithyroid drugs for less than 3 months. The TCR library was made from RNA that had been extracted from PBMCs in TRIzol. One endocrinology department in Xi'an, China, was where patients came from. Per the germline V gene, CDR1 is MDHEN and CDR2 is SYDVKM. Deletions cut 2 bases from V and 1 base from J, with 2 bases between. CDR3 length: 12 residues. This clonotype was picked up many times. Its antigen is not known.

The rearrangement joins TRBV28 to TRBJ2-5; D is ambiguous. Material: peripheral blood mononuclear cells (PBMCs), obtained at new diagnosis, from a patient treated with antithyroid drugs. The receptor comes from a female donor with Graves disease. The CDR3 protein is CASSLPQETQYF. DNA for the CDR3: TGTGCCAGCAGTTTACCCCAAGAGACCCAGTACTTC.